These 21 T cell receptor beta chains came from one sample sequenced in a study of blood T cell repertoires in COVID-19. Sequencing used immunoSEQ multiplex PCR; TCRdb keeps in-frame clones, though not all of them. The profile shows about 280,000 clones, roughly 86% of them singletons. The sample consisted of peripheral blood. The receptors derive from a woman between 25 and 40 years old who had recovered from COVID-19.

The chain employs TRBV5-8 and TRBJ2-5, with D perhaps matching TRBD2 (6 bases). Germline V gene sequence: CDR1 SGHTS, CDR2 YDEGEE. This CDR3 is 15 amino acids long. V was trimmed by 3 bases and J by 7 bases, leaving 19 bases between them. CDR3 sequence reads: CASSYPGLGVGTQYF. CDR3 bases: TGTGCCAGCAGCTACCCGGGACTGGGGGTGGGGACCCAGTACTTC.

V is TRBV3-1 (or the pseudogene TRBV3-2) and J is TRBJ2-7; D possibly corresponds to TRBD2 (6 bases). CDR1 is LGHDT and CDR2 is YNNKEL in the germline V gene (reference sequence). This CDR3 is 14 amino acids long. V was pared by 3 bases and J by 5 bases, with 14 bases between. The CDR3 DNA follows: TGTGCCAGCAGCCATATTACTAGCAGCCACGAGCAGTACTTC. Protein: CASSHITSSHEQYF.

The chain is built from TRBV23-1 and TRBJ1-3, with 7 bases identical to TRBD1. TRBV23-1 is placed among ORFs of uncertain function. This CDR3 is built from 16 residues. The V segment lost 3 bases and the J segment 2 bases; nucleotides outside the gene matches: 7. The CDR3 DNA reads as TGCGCCAGCAGTCACAACAGGGGCAGCCCTGGAAACACCATATATTTT. This encodes CASSHNRGSPGNTIYF.

The V gene is TRBV19, the J gene TRBJ2-5; 9 bases fit TRBD2. CDR1 is LNHDA, CDR2 SQIVND, per germline (reference sequence). V was clipped by 1 base and J by 4 bases; unmatched bases: 7. The CDR3 length is 16 residues. For the CDR3, the DNA is TGTGCCAGTAGTATAGCCTGGGCGGGGGGGAGAGAGACCCAGTACTTC. Its translation is CASSIAWAGGRETQYF.

This clone is a singleton in its sample. The chain recombines TRBV18 with TRBJ2-5, with 9 bases that match TRBD1. Unmatched junction bases numbered 10, after V lost 4 bases and J lost 4 bases. The CDR3 spans 16 residues. Germline V gives CDR1 KGHSH, CDR2 LQKENI. The CDR3 loop is CASSREQGALLETQYF. CDR3 in DNA: TGTGCCAGCTCACGAGAACAGGGGGCGCTTCTAGAGACCCAGTACTTC.

The chain couples TRBV28 to TRBJ1-1, with D uncertain. The CDR3 is made up of 11 amino acids. The germline V gene has CDR1 MDHEN and CDR2 SYDVKM. The germline V and J ends were trimmed by 6 bases and 10 bases, with 12 bases remaining between them. The CDR3 DNA reads TGTGCCAGCAGCAAACCCCGGGGAGCTTTCTTT. Translating it yields CASSKPRGAFF.

The V gene is TRBV5-4, the J gene TRBJ2-1; D is unclear. Trimming took 0 bases from V and 4 from J, leaving 8 bases between them. CDR1 and CDR2 from the germline V gene are SGHNT and YYREEE (reference sequence). The CDR3 has 14 amino acids. CDR3 protein: CASSLVGGYNEQFF. The CDR3 coding sequence is TGTGCCAGCAGCTTGGTAGGCGGATACAATGAGCAGTTCTTC.

The chain combines TRBV5-1 with TRBJ1-3, with unresolved D. The germline V gene has CDR1 SGHRS and CDR2 YFSETQ. V was trimmed by 0 bases and J by 4 bases, leaving 8 bases between them. The CDR3 loop spans 14 amino acids. CDR3 protein: CASSLAGIGNTIYF. Here the CDR3 DNA reads TGCGCCAGCAGCTTGGCCGGGATCGGAAACACCATATATTTT.

The rearrangement joins TRBV9 to TRBJ2-7, with D possibly TRBD1 on 7 matching bases. V gave up 3 bases and J gave up 7 bases, with 23 bases separating them. Per germline, CDR1 SGDLS and CDR2 YYNGEE. The CDR3 covers 16 residues. DNA of the CDR3: TGTGCCAGCAGCGCGCGGGCCCAGGGGGGATCAGAGGAGCAGTACTTC. Encoded protein: CASSARAQGGSEEQYF.

V gene TRBV5-5 combines with J gene TRBJ2-2; TRBD1 might be the D (6 bases). Looked up from germline, CDR1 is SGHKS and CDR2 is YYEKEE (reference sequence). The CDR3 totals 16 residues. With 4 bases removed from V and 3 bases from J, the gap between germline ends came to 16 bases. In nucleotides, the CDR3 is TGTGCCAGCAGCGGTACAGGGAAGGTTGACACCGGGGAGCTGTTTTTT. This sequence encodes CASSGTGKVDTGELFF.

This chain connects TRBV10-3 to TRBJ2-6; the match to TRBD1 covers 9 bases. Germline loops: CDR1 ENHRY, CDR2 SYGVKD. Trimming at V came to 3 bases and at J to 2 bases, leaving 5 bases not matched to a gene. The CDR3 has 17 residues. The CDR3 DNA reads TGTGCCATCAGTGAAGGGACAGGGAGGCCTGGGGCCAACGTCCTGACTTTC. It encodes CAISEGTGRPGANVLTF.

The chain carries TRBV28 and TRBJ1-3; TRBD1 agrees at 8 bases. CDR3 length equals 16 residues. Germline V gene lookup returns CDR1 MDHEN and CDR2 SYDVKM. J gave up 2 bases and V 6 bases, and 9 bases lay outside the gene matches. Here the CDR3 reads CASSSLDRVTGNTIYF. CDR3 sequence (DNA): TGTGCCAGCAGCTCCTTGGACAGGGTCACTGGAAACACCATATATTTT.

The rearrangement links TRBV9 to TRBJ2-7, with 12 positions matching TRBD2. The germline V gene has CDR1 SGDLS and CDR2 YYNGEE. The CDR3 contains 14 residues. V shed 0 bases and J 6 bases; nucleotides not matched to a gene: 1. CDR3 sequence (DNA): TGTGCCAGCAGCGTAGCACTAGCGGGAGGCGAGCAGTACTTC. This encodes CASSVALAGGEQYF.

In this sample, this clone turned up once. This chain uses TRBV7-2 with TRBJ2-7; maybe TRBD1 (5 bases). The CDR3 is made up of 14 amino acids. CDR1 is SGHTA and CDR2 is FQGNSA in the germline V gene. The ends were cut back, 2 bases at V and 3 bases at J, with 11 bases in the middle. CDR3 amino acids: CASSLIDRRYEQYF. The CDR3 DNA sequence: TGTGCCAGCAGCTTAATAGACAGACGCTACGAGCAGTACTTC.

The chain uses TRBV2 and TRBJ2-5; D may be TRBD2 (6 bases). The CDR3 loop spans 14 amino acids. Germline V gene sequence: CDR1 SNHLY, CDR2 FYNNEI. Trimming removed 5 bases at V and 5 bases at J, with 15 bases between. The CDR3 sequence is CASSLLSGPETQYF. The CDR3 DNA is TGTGCCAGCAGTTTACTTAGCGGTCCCGAGACCCAGTACTTC.

This chain links TRBV6-5 with TRBJ1-1; possible D gene TRBD1, 6 bases. This CDR3 comprises 13 residues. Germline CDR1 MNHEY, CDR2 SVGAGI. Trimming shortened V by 2 bases and J by 6 bases, and 10 bases separated the two germline ends. The CDR3 nucleotides are TGTGCCAGCAGTTACCTTACAGGGTCTGAAGCTTTCTTT. Its protein product is CASSYLTGSEAFF.

The V gene is TRBV10-1, the J gene TRBJ2-5, with TRBD2 identical over 11 bases. Germline V gene sequence: CDR1 WNHNN, CDR2 SYGVQD (reference sequence). V trimming: 4 bases; J trimming: 0 bases; junction bases outside the gene matches: 1. The CDR3 is 15 amino acids. The CDR3 spells CASSVGLADQETQYF. CDR3 nucleotide sequence: TGCGCCAGCAGTGTGGGACTAGCGGACCAAGAGACCCAGTACTTC.

This clone is a singleton in its sample. This chain's CDR3 is CASSSTGYDTEAFF. The DNA for the CDR3 is TGTGCCAGCAGTTCCACAGGGTACGACACTGAAGCTTTCTTT. V is TRBV6-5 and J is TRBJ1-1; D possibly corresponds to TRBD1 (6 bases). Deletions cut 4 bases from V and 3 bases from J, with 12 bases between. The CDR3 consists of 14 residues. CDR1 and CDR2 (germline): MNHEY, SVGAGI.

This clone appeared once. J is TRBJ2-3 and V is TRBV5-3; 8 bases agree with TRBD2. TRBV5-3 falls under the ORF class, with uncertain function. The trim removed 4 bases at V and 1 base at J, leaving 11 bases unmatched. This CDR3 comprises 17 residues. CDR3 sequence (DNA): TGTGCCAGAAGCATGGGACTAGTCGTACGTTGCACAGATACGCAGTATTTT. Protein sequence: CARSMGLVVRCTDTQYF.

V usage is TRBV7-9 and J usage is TRBJ1-1, with D perhaps TRBD1 (6 bases). V gave up 1 base and J gave up 1 base, with 10 bases separating them. This CDR3 is 15 amino acids long. Germline CDR1 is SEHNR and CDR2 is FQNEAQ (reference sequence). The CDR3 loop is CASSLGAQGNTEAFF. The CDR3, as DNA: TGTGCCAGCAGCTTAGGCGCACAGGGGAACACTGAAGCTTTCTTT.

This chain connects TRBV6-2 or TRBV6-3 to TRBJ1-5; possible D gene TRBD1, 6 bases. The V and J ends lost 4 bases and 6 bases respectively, with 19 bases between them. Germline assignment: CDR1 MNHEY and CDR2 SVGEGT. The CDR3 sequence is 16 residues long. The CDR3 spells CASSSSTTGLAQPQHF. As DNA, the CDR3 is TGTGCCAGCAGTTCGTCAACCACAGGGCTGGCTCAGCCCCAGCATTTT.